Listed below are T cell receptor beta chains from one sample, sequenced in a study of T-cell reconstitution after alpha-beta-depleted transplantation in children. TCRdb reprocessed the PCR reads via MiXCR and lists one record per CDR3 protein. This table has almost 20,000 distinct CDR3 sequences, 10% to 15% appearing once. The source was PBMCs, mostly from graft donor cells, collected 60 days after TCRalphabeta/CD19-depleted stem cell transplant. These receptors originate from a female patient aged 2-9 years who had a stem cell transplant for congenital amegakaryocytic thrombocytopenia, so the T cells may come from the graft donor. CDR3s include the opening cysteine and the closing phenylalanine or tryptophan. The D gene is left open where the match is weak. Some rows mark clone size as missing; the rest say once, few, many or name a class of expanded clone.

. TRBJ1-1 many TRBV20-1 TGCAGTGCTAGAGTGGGAAAGGCTTTCTTT CSARVGKAFF
. TRBJ2-3 many TRBV6-1 TGTGCCAGCACCCTCGGGGTAGAAGCGAATACGCAGTATTTT CASTLGVEANTQYF
. TRBJ2-1 many TRBV9 TGTGCCAGCAGCTCGCTCATAGCGGCCAATGAGCAGTTCTTC CASSSLIAANEQFF
TRBD2 TRBJ2-5 many TRBV10-2 TGCGCCAGCAGCCTACTAGCGGGGGGGGAGACCCAGTACTTC CASSLLAGGETQYF
. TRBJ2-2 once TRBV20-1 TGCAGTGCTAGTCGGTTTAACACCGGGGAGCTGTTTTTT CSASRFNTGELFF
TRBD1 TRBJ2-7 . TRBV2 TGTGCCAGCAGTCCTCGACAGGGGCCGGCCTACGAGCAGTACTTC CASSPRQGPAYEQYF
TRBD1 TRBJ1-5 many TRBV20-1 TGCAGTGCTAGCCCCGGGACAGGGACGAATCAGCCCCAGCATTTT CSASPGTGTNQPQHF
. TRBJ2-3 many TRBV28 TGTGCCAGCAAATCACTCACAGATACGCAGTATTTT CASKSLTDTQYF
TRBD2 TRBJ2-5 many TRBV28 TGTGCCAGCAGTTACCTAGCGGGAGCCCGTGAGACCCAGTACTTC CASSYLAGARETQYF
TRBD2 TRBJ2-7 many TRBV20-1 TGCAGTGCTCGACTAGCGGGAGGGCCAGACTACGAGCAGTACTTC CSARLAGGPDYEQYF
. TRBJ2-6 many TRBV6-5 TGTGCCAGCAGTATCCATTCAGAATCTGGGGCCAACGTCCTGACTTTC CASSIHSESGANVLTF
. TRBJ1-3 many TRBV11-2 TGTGCCAGCAGCTTAGATACGGCAGGGCAAGCTGGAAACACCATATATTTT CASSLDTAGQAGNTIYF